This T cell receptor (beta chain) was captured by sequencing in a study of blood T cell repertoires in COVID-19. Study information: COVID-19 samples collected from the United States, Italy and Spain covered acute and convalescent phases.

This clone was seen a few times. Per the study methods: Amplification with reference gene primers provided the estimates of nucleated cell counts. Only in-frame clones appear in the TCRdb table, and some are missing; sequencing was by immunoSEQ multiplex PCR. The DNA gave D and trimming, while V, J and clone size come from that table. The table lists about 140,000 clones, roughly 88% of them singletons, with about 10% in the top ten. Per germline, CDR1 GTSNPN and CDR2 SVGIG (reference sequence). The ends were cut back, 0 bases at V and 1 base at J, with 6 bases in the middle. This CDR3 region has 13 residues.

This TCR was recovered from a man between 60 and 70 years old with active or convalescent COVID-19. Material: peripheral blood. The V gene is TRBV30, the J gene TRBJ1-1; D is unresolved. The CDR3 sequence: CAWSVTANTEAFF. The CDR3 nucleotides read TGTGCCTGGAGTGTAACAGCGAACACTGAAGCTTTCTTT.